These 29 T cell receptor beta chains originate from one sample sequenced in a study of identical twins' blood T cells (dated by TCRdb to the early 2010s). The method was 5' RACE. Sequenced using an Illumina Genome Analyzer IIx. TCRdb trimmed public reads at Q25 via fastp, called clones via MiXCR and kept in-frame beta chains. Duplicate CDR3 protein sequences are folded into a single record with the most common DNA and genes. Across this sample there are 350,000 to 400,000 distinct CDR3 sequences, with approximately 30% seen only once. The ten biggest clones cover 5.5% to 6.5% of the sample. What was sequenced was PBMCs. All receptors come from a woman between 18 and 55 years old in good health.

This clonotype was detected ten times or more. The chain combines TRBV20-1 with TRBJ1-1; D gene uncertain. Germline CDR1 is DFQATT and CDR2 is SNEGSKA (reference sequence). Trimming cost V 3 bases and J 4 bases, with 18 bases left between them. This CDR3 is 15 amino acids long. The DNA of the CDR3 is TGCAGTGCTAGGTGGGGATGGCGGGAATCCACTGAAGCTTTCTTT. Amino acids: CSARWGWRESTEAFF.

V usage is TRBV10-3 and J usage is TRBJ1-5; D unresolved. Germline values: CDR1 ENHRY, CDR2 SYGVKD. Trimming cost V 6 bases and J 0 bases, with 6 bases left between them. The CDR3 sequence is 13 residues long. Written as DNA, the CDR3 is TGTGCCATCAGACCGAATAGCAATCAGCCCCAGCATTTT. This encodes CAIRPNSNQPQHF.

The J gene is TRBJ2-1, the V gene TRBV7-9; a weak D match, TRBD2 (6 bases). V lost 6 bases and J 1 base, leaving 16 bases between the germline ends. This CDR3 is 16 amino acids long. Germline V gene sequence: CDR1 SEHNR, CDR2 FQNEAQ (reference sequence). The CDR3 region is CASSRVRDSSYNEQFF. The CDR3, as DNA: TGTGCCAGCAGTCGAGTCCGGGACTCTTCCTACAATGAGCAGTTCTTC.

This clonotype was seen a handful of times. This chain uses TRBV29-1 with TRBJ1-1; 7 bases line up with TRBD1. CDR3 length: 14 amino acids. With V trimmed by 5 bases and J by 6 bases, 12 bases remained unmatched. CDR1 and CDR2 (germline): SQVTM, ANQGSEA. CDR3 DNA: TGCAGCGTTCGAGGGCAGACAGGGCTCCCTGAAGCTTTCTTT. This encodes CSVRGQTGLPEAFF.

The chain joins TRBV11-2 to TRBJ2-5, with TRBD2 identical over 7 bases. The CDR3 loop spans 14 amino acids. CDR1 is SGHAT and CDR2 is FQNNGV in the germline V gene. The V segment lost 7 bases and the J segment 3 bases; nucleotides outside the gene matches: 8. CDR3: CASNRPGTKETQYF. DNA of the CDR3: TGTGCCAGCAACAGACCCGGGACTAAAGAGACCCAGTACTTC.

There are a few counts of this clonotype. V is TRBV29-1 and J is TRBJ1-5, with TRBD1 as a possible D gene (5 bases). From germline, CDR1 is SQVTM and CDR2 ANQGSEA. The CDR3 consists of 15 residues. Between the trimmed V and J ends, which lost 4 bases and 1 base, there was a span of 14 bases. DNA of the CDR3: TGCAGCGTTGTAGGTGAAGGGACCAGCAATCAGCCCCAGCATTTT. It is translated as CSVVGEGTSNQPQHF.

This clonotype has a handful of counts. The chain employs TRBV10-3 and TRBJ2-7, with D possibly being TRBD1 (6 bases). This CDR3 spans 12 amino acids. Germline-derived CDR1 and CDR2 are ENHRY and SYGVKD. Trimming cost V 9 bases and J 3 bases, with 12 bases left between them. The CDR3 DNA reads TGTGCCATTGGGGGCACCAACTACGAGCAGTACTTC. Its protein product is CAIGGTNYEQYF.

This clonotype was picked up a small number of times. The chain links TRBV20-1 to TRBJ2-3, with 8 bases aligning to TRBD2. V lost 7 bases and J lost 0; bases outside the gene matches: 9. The CDR3 runs to 15 residues. Germline CDR1 reads DFQATT; CDR2 reads SNEGSKA (reference sequence). As DNA, the CDR3 is TGCAGTGGGCTTAAACGGGGGGGTAGCACAGATACGCAGTATTTT. Translation gives CSGLKRGGSTDTQYF.

The chain carries TRBV20-1 and TRBJ2-7; TRBD2 aligns across 11 bases. The germline V gene encodes CDR1 DFQATT and CDR2 SNEGSKA (reference sequence). The V gene end was trimmed by 3 bases and the J gene end by 3 bases; junction bases not matched to a gene: 7. This CDR3 contains 15 residues. The CDR3 DNA follows: TGCAGTGCTAGTGGCGGGACTAGCGGCGACTACGAGCAGTACTTC. It yields the protein CSASGGTSGDYEQYF.

This clonotype appeared a few times. The J gene is TRBJ2-3, the V gene TRBV7-2; D remains unclear. The V and J ends lost 5 bases and 3 bases respectively, with 9 bases between them. There are 13 residues in the CDR3. Germline V lookup: CDR1 SGHTA, CDR2 FQGNSA. CDR3 amino acids: CASSRKGTDTQYF. CDR3 in DNA: TGTGCCAGCAGCAGGAAGGGTACAGATACGCAGTATTTT.

This clonotype was recorded a few times. This chain links TRBV11-2 with TRBJ2-7; D may be TRBD2 (5 bases). The CDR3 spans 13 residues. V was pared by 5 bases and J by 3 bases, with 11 bases between. CDR1 is SGHAT, CDR2 FQNNGV, per germline. The CDR3 DNA follows: TGTGCCAGCAGCCGGGATAGGGACTACGAGCAGTACTTC. Translated, it gives CASSRDRDYEQYF.

V usage is TRBV28 and J usage is TRBJ2-7, with a weak D call TRBD2 (6 bases). Looked up from germline, CDR1 is MDHEN and CDR2 is SYDVKM. V was clipped by 5 bases and J by 2 bases, with 16 bases between them. The CDR3 extends over 15 amino acids. CDR3 sequence reads: CASSLTGDTTYEQYF. The CDR3 DNA sequence: TGTGCCAGCAGTCTTACGGGAGACACAACCTACGAGCAGTACTTC.

The chain uses TRBV11-2 and TRBJ2-7; D uncertain. V was cut by 0 bases and J by 2 bases, with 11 bases left in between. This CDR3 has 15 residues. CDR1 is SGHAT and CDR2 is FQNNGV in the germline V gene. CDR3 sequence reads: CASSLEAIRTYEQYF. The CDR3 region has the DNA TGTGCCAGCAGCTTAGAGGCAATCCGAACCTACGAGCAGTACTTC.

V usage is TRBV4-1 and J usage is TRBJ1-1; TRBD1 is a possible D gene (5 bases). Per the germline V gene, CDR1 is MGHRA and CDR2 is YSYEKL. The CDR3 covers 15 residues. Trimming cost V 4 bases and J 1 base, with 13 bases left between them. CDR3 coding DNA: TGCGCCAGCAGCCCGGTTTGGGGGAAGAACACTGAAGCTTTCTTT. It codes for CASSPVWGKNTEAFF.

The chain joins TRBV30 to TRBJ2-3; D is possibly TRBD1 (5 bases). The germline V gene has CDR1 GTSNPN and CDR2 SVGIG (reference sequence). V lost 3 bases and J lost 6, with 7 bases in between. The CDR3 totals 11 residues. The CDR3 DNA sequence: TGTGCCTGGAGAGGGGTCGATACGCAGTATTTT. This encodes CAWRGVDTQYF.

This rearrangement joins TRBV9 to TRBJ1-2; 7 bases fit TRBD1. This CDR3 has 13 amino acids. Germline V gene sequence: CDR1 SGDLS, CDR2 YYNGEE. V trimming: 4 bases; J trimming: 3 bases; junction bases outside the gene matches: 3. The CDR3 region has the DNA TGTGCCAGCAGCCCCCAGGGGGACTATGGCTACACCTTC. Amino acids: CASSPQGDYGYTF.

The V call is TRBV7-2, the J call TRBJ1-1; D is ambiguous. CDR1 is SGHTA, CDR2 FQGNSA, per germline. The CDR3 sequence is 14 residues long. Trimming took off 3 bases at V and 0 bases at J, with 8 bases between the two ends. The CDR3 DNA is TGTGCCAGCAGCTTCGACCTAATGAACACTGAAGCTTTCTTT. Encoded protein: CASSFDLMNTEAFF.

The chain has TRBV19 and TRBJ2-1; D gene unclear. CDR1 is LNHDA, CDR2 SQIVND, per germline (reference sequence). Trimming took off 5 bases at V and 6 bases at J, with 11 bases between the two ends. The CDR3 is 13 residues long. CDR3 sequence reads: CASSYGRSNEQFF. Here the CDR3 DNA reads TGTGCCAGTAGTTACGGCCGATCCAATGAGCAGTTCTTC. Complete variable domain (other parts from reference TRBV19 and TRBJ2-1): DGGITQSPKYLFRKEGQNVTLSCEQNLNHDAMYWYRQDPGQGLRLIYYSQIVNDFQKGDIAEGYSVSREKKESFPLTVTSAQKNPTAFYLCASSYGRSNEQFFGPGTRLTVL.

In its sample, this clonotype was seen once. The chain is built from TRBV11-2 and TRBJ1-1; possible D gene TRBD1, 6 bases. CDR1 is SGHAT and CDR2 is FQNNGV in the germline V gene. This CDR3 spans 14 amino acids. CDR3 sequence: CATSRQALNTEAFF. In DNA form, the CDR3 reads TGTGCGACTTCTAGACAGGCCTTGAACACTGAAGCTTTCTTT.

This clonotype was seen many times. The V and J genes are TRBV12-3 or TRBV12-4 and TRBJ1-4, with TRBD1 identical over 7 bases. The CDR3 extends over 14 amino acids. V was pared by 3 bases and J by 7 bases, with 5 bases of the junction left unmatched. The CDR3 here is CASSLRQGGEKLFF. The CDR3 DNA sequence: TGTGCCAGCAGTTTGCGACAGGGAGGTGAAAAACTGTTTTTT.

This clonotype appeared a single time. A much larger clone lies a single base off, so this may be a read error. The gene calls are TRBV6-2 or TRBV6-3 and TRBJ2-7, with D perhaps given as TRBD1 or TRBD2 (5 bases each). The V gene lost 6 bases and the J gene lost 0 bases, with 12 bases spanning the gap. CDR1 is MNHEY, CDR2 SVGEGT, per germline. The length of the CDR3 is 14 residues. The CDR3 protein is CASRQAGSSYEQYF. CDR3 nucleotides: TGTGCCAGCAGACAGGCAGGGAGCTCCTACGAGCAGTACTTC.

A few counts support this clonotype. At one end the junction does not follow the germline gene, possibly because of a read error. The genes are TRBV30 and TRBJ2-2; D remains ambiguous. Per germline, CDR1 GTSNPN and CDR2 SVGIG (reference sequence). The CDR3 loop spans 12 amino acids. CDR3 bases: TGTGCCCGGAGTCTATTCACCGGGGAGCTGTTTTTT. Translation gives CARSLFTGELFF.

This clonotype was observed at least ten times. V gene TRBV12-3 or TRBV12-4 combines with J gene TRBJ1-1, with TRBD1 identical over 8 bases. This CDR3 region has 14 residues. Germline trimming cut 3 bases from V and 9 bases from J; bases unmatched to any gene: 9. CDR3 in amino acids: CASSFTDRGHQAFF. In DNA form, the CDR3 reads TGTGCCAGCAGTTTTACCGACAGGGGACATCAAGCTTTCTTT.

This clonotype was recorded a few times. V is TRBV6-4 and J is TRBJ2-1, with TRBD2 identical over 12 bases. Germline V lookup: CDR1 MRHNA, CDR2 SNTAGT. V was clipped by 1 base and J by 5 bases; unmatched bases: 0. The CDR3 is 15 amino acids. CDR3 sequence reads: CASSDWTSGDNEQFF. The CDR3, as DNA: TGTGCCAGCAGTGACTGGACTAGCGGGGACAATGAGCAGTTCTTC.

The gene calls are TRBV29-1 and TRBJ2-3; maybe TRBD2 (5 bases). CDR1 is SQVTM and CDR2 is ANQGSEA in the germline V gene. V dropped 5 bases and J dropped 0 bases, with 12 bases sitting between them. The CDR3 has 14 residues. The CDR3 coding sequence is TGCAGCGTTCGCGTCGGGGATAGCACAGATACGCAGTATTTT. Translating it yields CSVRVGDSTDTQYF.

Only a few counts were recorded for this clonotype. The rearrangement links TRBV6-2 or TRBV6-3 to TRBJ1-2; D may be TRBD1 (5 bases). V lost 2 bases, J lost 1 base, and 8 bases lay in between. This CDR3 contains 14 residues. Germline CDR1 reads MNHEY; CDR2 reads SVGEGT. The CDR3 coding sequence is TGTGCCAGCAGTTACAGGGGATTTAACTATGGCTACACCTTC. The encoded protein is CASSYRGFNYGYTF.

As concerns this clonotype: The junction differs from germline at one of its ends, possibly a read error. This rearrangement joins TRBV7-2 to TRBJ1-3; weak D call: TRBD1 (5 bases). Looked up from germline, CDR1 is SGHTA and CDR2 is FQGNSA. The length of the CDR3 is 12 residues. Written as DNA, the CDR3 is TGTGCCAGCTCCCAAAGGGGAAACACCATACATTTT. This encodes CASSQRGNTIHF.

This clonotype was seen only a few times. A read error may produce the germline difference seen at one junction end. The chain carries TRBV3-1 and TRBJ1-2; tentative D call: TRBD1 (6 bases). This CDR3 comprises 15 residues. CDR1 and CDR2 from the germline V gene are LGHDT and YNNKEL (reference sequence). The CDR3 region is CASSREGGNSYGYAF. In nucleotides, the CDR3 is TGTGCCAGCAGCCGAGAGGGGGGGAATAGCTATGGCTACGCCTTC.

This clonotype was picked up many times. The V gene is TRBV12-3 or TRBV12-4, the J gene TRBJ2-2; 7 nucleotides match TRBD1. The CDR3 extends over 16 amino acids. The V gene end was trimmed by 2 bases and the J gene end by 7 bases; junction bases not matched to a gene: 10. CDR3 in DNA: TGTGCCAGCAGTTTAAGGCCAGGGGGAAATAGCGGGGAGCTGTTTTTT. Its protein is CASSLRPGGNSGELFF.